This T cell receptor (beta chain) was identified in a study of breast tumors, draining lymph nodes, adjacent tissues. General observations from the study: Tumor TCR diversity was below lymph nodes but above nontumor tissue. The lymph node origin of tumor T cells was framed as consistent with a hypothesis, not demonstrated. The data were judged consistent with most tumor T cells coming from lymph node and expanding in tumor.

Axillary draining lymph nodes of breast cancer patients supplied the node samples. TCRdb re-called the multiplex PCR reads through MiXCR, storing one row per CDR3 protein. The table shows under 250,000 distinct CDR3 sequences, with roughly 30% occurring only once. About this clonotype: Its antigen is undetermined. A clone one base away is much larger, so this may be a read error.

The CDR3 has 11 amino acids. The V end lost 5 bases, the J end lost 10 bases, and 9 bases lay between the germline ends. Germline CDR1 MNHEY, CDR2 SVGAGI. The TCR originated in a female donor with breast cancer. Some clones in this sample may be carry-over from other donors' samples. Sequencing was carried out using axillary lymph node tissue. J is TRBJ2-1 and V is TRBV6-5, with D unclear. The CDR3 DNA sequence: TGTGCCAGCAGTCCGGGTGAGGAGCAGTTCTTC. This encodes CASSPGEEQFF.